These 20 T cell receptor beta chains came from one sample sequenced in a study of T cells in tuberculosis (dated by TCRdb to between 2017 and 2018). Per the publication, the time point label means: new active TB diagnosis, blood taken before or within 7 days of starting treatment. Libraries were constructed by the immunoSEQ multiplex PCR assay. This immuneACCESS table, as held by TCRdb, lists in-frame sequences with V and J called but not all clones. Of the missing ones, under half trace to an unresolved V gene in checked studies; the others have no known cause. Within this sample are tens of thousands of clones, with 90% to 95% of them counted one time only. The ten top clones hold approximately 1.5% of the sample. Sequencing was performed on PBMCs, taken at tuberculosis diagnosis. Receptors originate from an adult with tuberculosis.

This clone has a single count. The rearrangement links TRBV29-1 to TRBJ2-3, with a tentative D call TRBD2 (5 bases). The CDR3 has 11 amino acids. Trimming removed 4 bases at V and 4 bases at J, with 6 bases between. Germline CDR1 SQVTM, CDR2 ANQGSEA. The CDR3 protein is CSVGRADTQYF. The DNA for the CDR3 is TGCAGCGTTGGGCGGGCAGATACGCAGTATTTT.

This sequence joins TRBV5-4 and TRBJ2-1, with TRBD2 as a possible D gene (6 bases). Germline lookup yields CDR1 SGHNT and CDR2 YYREEE (reference sequence). The CDR3 loop spans 14 amino acids. V was cut by 4 bases and J by 6 bases, with 14 bases left in between. CDR3 coding DNA: TGTGCCAGCAGCCTGGGGGAGGCAAGCAATGAGCAGTTCTTC. It encodes CASSLGEASNEQFF.

This clone was recorded once. This rearrangement joins TRBV30 to TRBJ1-5; possibly TRBD1 for D (6 bases). Trimming took 2 bases from V and 4 from J, leaving 18 bases between them. This CDR3 is 16 amino acids long. The germline gives CDR1 GTSNPN, CDR2 SVGIG (reference sequence). The CDR3 loop reads CAWSFNKGQSNQPQHF. CDR3 sequence (DNA): TGTGCCTGGAGTTTCAATAAGGGACAAAGTAATCAGCCCCAGCATTTT.

This rearrangement joins TRBV23-1 to TRBJ1-5; D gene uncertain. TRBV23-1 is an ORF; its function is uncertain. Trimming left V 0 bases short and J 4 bases short, with 13 bases between. The CDR3 covers 16 residues. The CDR3, as DNA: TGCGCCAGCAGTCAATCGACGGGTAGAGAGAATCAGCCCCAGCATTTT. It translates to CASSQSTGRENQPQHF.

The rearrangement links TRBV7-9 to TRBJ2-1; TRBD2 aligns across 13 bases. The CDR3 has 16 residues. Germline assignment: CDR1 SEHNR and CDR2 FQNEAQ (reference sequence). The ends lost 0 bases at V and 7 bases at J; junction bases unmatched: 3. The CDR3 DNA sequence: TGTGCCAGCAGCTTAGCACTAGCGGGAGGGGGAAATGAGCAGTTCTTC. It yields the protein CASSLALAGGGNEQFF.

The V gene is TRBV19, the J gene TRBJ2-1, with 7 bases that match TRBD1. The germline V gene encodes CDR1 LNHDA and CDR2 SQIVND (reference sequence). The length of the CDR3 is 15 residues. With V trimmed by 0 bases and J by 5 bases, 4 bases remained unmatched. The CDR3 region is CASSIDKGAHNEQFF. CDR3 nucleotides: TGTGCCAGTAGTATAGATAAGGGGGCGCACAATGAGCAGTTCTTC.

The chain is built from TRBV28 and TRBJ2-7; tentatively, D is TRBD2 (6 bases). This CDR3 spans 15 amino acids. V was cut by 5 bases and J by 3 bases, with 17 bases left in between. The germline V gene encodes CDR1 MDHEN and CDR2 SYDVKM. The CDR3 loop reads CASSHQSGPLYEQYF. As DNA, the CDR3 is TGTGCCAGCAGTCACCAAAGCGGGCCCCTCTACGAGCAGTACTTC.

This chain uses TRBV5-4 with TRBJ2-1; 13 nucleotides agree with TRBD2. Germline CDR1 and CDR2: SGHNT and YYREEE (reference sequence). CDR3 size: 17 residues. V trimming: 0 bases; J trimming: 2 bases; junction bases outside the gene matches: 2. The CDR3 reads CASSLAGLAGPYNEQFF. For the CDR3, the DNA is TGTGCCAGCAGCTTGGCGGGACTAGCGGGACCCTACAATGAGCAGTTCTTC. Based on the CDR3 plus reference TRBV5-4 and TRBJ2-1, the full variable domain is ETGVTQSPTHLIKTRGQQVTLRCSSQSGHNTVSWYQQALGQGPQFIFQYYREEENGRGNFPPRFSGLQFPNYSSELNVNALELDDSALYLCASSLAGLAGPYNEQFFGPGTRLTVL.

The gene calls are TRBV9 and TRBJ2-1, with a tentative D call TRBD2 (5 bases). Germline loops: CDR1 SGDLS, CDR2 YYNGEE. The CDR3 extends over 13 amino acids. The ends were cut back, 0 bases at V and 6 bases at J, with 7 bases in the middle. CDR3 sequence reads: CASSVAGTNEQFF. CDR3 bases: TGTGCCAGCAGCGTAGCGGGAACCAATGAGCAGTTCTTC.

The CDR3 region has the DNA TGTGCCAGCTCACTAGCGGGAGGGCACTACGAGCAGTACTTC. As protein: CASSLAGGHYEQYF. The gene calls are TRBV18 and TRBJ2-7; 11 bases align to TRBD2. Germline-derived CDR1 and CDR2 are KGHSH and LQKENI. V lost 4 bases and J lost 3; bases outside the gene matches: 2. The CDR3 sequence is 14 residues long.

The J gene is TRBJ2-2, the V gene TRBV13; D perhaps matches TRBD2 (5 bases). V lost 3 bases and J lost 6, with 23 bases in between. The CDR3 consists of 18 residues. Germline V CDR1 and CDR2: PRHDT, FYEKMQ (reference sequence). The CDR3 DNA reads TGTGCCAGCAGCTTTGGCTACCTCCCAGACGGAGGCTCCGGGGAGCTGTTTTTT. This encodes CASSFGYLPDGGSGELFF.

This chain connects TRBV9 to TRBJ2-1; 7 bases are shared with TRBD2. The CDR3 spans 15 residues. CDR1 and CDR2 from the germline V gene are SGDLS and YYNGEE. V shed 4 bases and J 5 bases; nucleotides not matched to a gene: 9. CDR3 in amino acids: CASSIRGDYNNEQFF. For the CDR3, the DNA is TGTGCCAGCAGCATACGTGGGGACTATAACAATGAGCAGTTCTTC.

The V and J genes are TRBV30 and TRBJ1-6, with a tentative D call TRBD1 (6 bases). Germline values: CDR1 GTSNPN, CDR2 SVGIG (reference sequence). The CDR3 has 15 amino acids. V gave up 2 bases and J gave up 4 bases, with 12 bases separating them. CDR3 bases: TGTGCCTGGAGTACCGGGACATCTTATAATTCACCCCTCCACTTT. Amino acid sequence: CAWSTGTSYNSPLHF.

The chain employs TRBV7-8 and TRBJ2-3; tentatively, D is TRBD2 (6 bases). CDR3 size: 14 residues. Germline lookup yields CDR1 SGHVS and CDR2 FQNEAQ. V was cut by 2 bases and J by 4 bases, with 10 bases left in between. CDR3 residues: CASSLNRLADTQYF. CDR3 sequence (DNA): TGTGCCAGCAGCTTAAATAGACTAGCAGATACGCAGTATTTT. Full variable domain (outside the CDR3, taken from reference TRBV7-8 and TRBJ2-3): GAGVSQSPRYKVAKRGQDVALRCDPISGHVSLFWYQQALGQGPEFLTYFQNEAQLDKSGLPSDRFFAERPEGSVSTLKIQRTQQEDSAVYLCASSLNRLADTQYFGPGTRLTVL.

The rearrangement uses TRBV5-6 and TRBJ2-1; D gene unclear. Germline CDR1 reads SGHDT; CDR2 reads YYEEEE. The CDR3 is 15 residues long. V dropped 3 bases and J dropped 6 bases, with 16 bases sitting between them. The CDR3 nucleotides read TGTGCCAGCAGCTCGTTCCAGGCCTTCCTCAATGAGCAGTTCTTC. This translates into CASSSFQAFLNEQFF.

The rearrangement joins TRBV19 to TRBJ2-7; TRBD2 matches at 8 bases. The CDR3 has 15 amino acids. J lost 1 base, V lost 4 bases, and 6 bases had no gene match. Germline V gene data show CDR1 as LNHDA and CDR2 as SQIVND (reference sequence). The CDR3 reads CASSTLAGPSYEQYF. The CDR3 nucleotides read TGTGCCAGTAGTACGTTAGCGGGGCCTTCCTACGAGCAGTACTTC.

This sequence joins TRBV25-1 and TRBJ2-3; 8 bases fit TRBD1. Germline V CDR1 and CDR2: MGHDK, SYGVNS. J was trimmed by 1 base and V by 6 bases; bases with no gene match: 9. The CDR3 consists of 16 residues. The CDR3 region is CASRSDRTGRTDTQYF. The CDR3 nucleotides read TGTGCCAGCAGATCAGATAGGACAGGGCGCACAGATACGCAGTATTTT. The full variable domain, with the rest looked up from reference TRBV25-1 and TRBJ2-3, is EADIYQTPRYLVIGTGKKITLECSQTMGHDKMYWYQQDPGMELHLIHYSYGVNSTEKGDLSSESTVSRIRTEHFPLTLESARPSHTSQYLCASRSDRTGRTDTQYFGPGTRLTVL.

The count of this clone is one. The chain carries TRBV28 and TRBJ1-1; no definite D call. CDR3 size: 13 residues. Trimming took 0 bases from V and 6 from J, leaving 8 bases between them. In germline, CDR1 is MDHEN, CDR2 SYDVKM. The CDR3 sequence: CASSLWRYSEAFF. The CDR3 DNA is TGTGCCAGCAGTTTATGGAGGTACTCTGAAGCTTTCTTT.

This chain uses TRBV28 with TRBJ1-2; TRBD1 matches 8 bases. Germline loops: CDR1 MDHEN, CDR2 SYDVKM. There are 14 residues in the CDR3. Losses at the gene ends were 6 bases for V and 4 bases for J; bases not matched to a gene: 7. This CDR3 reads CASRKTGAFYGYTF. CDR3 nucleotides: TGTGCCAGCAGGAAGACAGGGGCCTTCTATGGCTACACCTTC.

The rearrangement joins TRBV5-4 to TRBJ1-5; 8 bases agree with TRBD1. V trimming: 5 bases; J trimming: 2 bases; junction bases outside the gene matches: 6. The length of the CDR3 is 15 residues. Germline V gives CDR1 SGHNT, CDR2 YYREEE (reference sequence). This CDR3 reads CASRDRERGNQPQHF. In DNA, the CDR3 is TGTGCCAGCAGGGACAGGGAAAGGGGCAATCAGCCCCAGCATTTT. Supplemented by reference TRBV5-4 and TRBJ1-5, the full variable domain reads ETGVTQSPTHLIKTRGQQVTLRCSSQSGHNTVSWYQQALGQGPQFIFQYYREEENGRGNFPPRFSGLQFPNYSSELNVNALELDDSALYLCASRDRERGNQPQHFGDGTRLSIL.